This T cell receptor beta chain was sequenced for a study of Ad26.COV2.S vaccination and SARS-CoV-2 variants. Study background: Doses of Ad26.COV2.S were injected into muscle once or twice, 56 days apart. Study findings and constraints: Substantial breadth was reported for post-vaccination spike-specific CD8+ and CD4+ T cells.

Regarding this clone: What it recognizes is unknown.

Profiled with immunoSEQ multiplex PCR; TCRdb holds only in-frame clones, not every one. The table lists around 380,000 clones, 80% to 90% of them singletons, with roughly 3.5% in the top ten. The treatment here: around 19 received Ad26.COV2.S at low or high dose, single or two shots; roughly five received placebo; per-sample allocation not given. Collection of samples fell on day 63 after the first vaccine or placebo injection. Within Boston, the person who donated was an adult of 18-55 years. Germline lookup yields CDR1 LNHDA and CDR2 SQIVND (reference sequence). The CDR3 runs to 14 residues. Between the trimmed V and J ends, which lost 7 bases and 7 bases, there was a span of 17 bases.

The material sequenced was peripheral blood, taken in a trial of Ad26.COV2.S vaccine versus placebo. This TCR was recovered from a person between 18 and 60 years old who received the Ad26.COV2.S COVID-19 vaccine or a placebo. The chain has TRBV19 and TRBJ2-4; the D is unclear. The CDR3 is CASTDKGLINIQYF. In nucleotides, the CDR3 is TGTGCCAGTACCGACAAGGGATTAATTAACATTCAGTACTTC. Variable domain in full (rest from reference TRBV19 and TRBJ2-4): DGGITQSPKYLFRKEGQNVTLSCEQNLNHDAMYWYRQDPGQGLRLIYYSQIVNDFQKGDIAEGYSVSREKKESFPLTVTSAQKNPTAFYLCASTDKGLINIQYFGAGTRLSVL.